This T cell receptor (beta chain) appears in the sequencing data of a study of blood T cell repertoires in COVID-19. About the study: Acute and convalescent COVID-19 specimens originated in the United States, Italy and Spain. Sources were T cells, B-cell-depleted T cells, or PBMCs; the material itself was cDNA or gDNA.

As processed by the authors: Amplification of reference gene primers was used by the study to estimate nucleated cell counts. Libraries were prepared by immunoSEQ multiplex PCR; TCRdb keeps only in-frame clonotypes and omits some of them. V and J calls and clone size are those listed in that table; D and trimming were worked out from the DNA. The sample has under 200,000 clones; 79% are singletons. The CDR3 spans 14 residues. Germline V lookup: CDR1 SGHTA, CDR2 FQGTGA. Trimming removed 4 bases from V and 9 bases from J, with 16 bases in between. This clonotype was sampled from a woman in her seventies in a cohort exposed to, infected with or recovered from COVID-19 (not recorded which). Sequencing was carried out using PBMCs or T cells enriched from blood (not recorded which). This chain connects TRBV7-3 to TRBJ2-1; D not resolved. DNA for the CDR3: TGTGCCAGCAGCTCTACGACTGGCCCTGGTGAGCAGTTCTTC. Its translation: CASSSTTGPGEQFF. The variable domain in full, completed from reference TRBV7-3 and TRBJ2-1, reads GAGVSQTPSNKVTEKGKYVELRCDPISGHTALYWYRQSLGQGPEFLIYFQGTGAADDSGLPNDRFFAVRPEGSVSTLKIQRTERGDSAVYLCASSSTTGPGEQFFGPGTRLTVL.